This T cell receptor beta chain was identified during a study of beta chain features in type 1 diabetes. Overall study results and limits: Shortening that was moderate but significant affected the TCRB CDR3s of Type 1 diabetes patients in all four CD4+ subsets.

All of the isolated RNA was reverse transcribed, so expressed TCRB transcripts were sequenced. Profiling relied on immunoSEQ multiplex PCR, and the TCRdb table lists in-frame clones only, not all of them. The sample contains some 640,000 clones, 11% to 15% of which appear only once. Germline-derived CDR1 and CDR2 are SGHNT and YYREEE (reference sequence). The CDR3 loop spans 13 amino acids. V dropped 0 bases and J dropped 5 bases, with 8 bases sitting between them. Sorting that relied on CD45RO/CCR7/CD25/CD127/CD95/CD27 yielded CD4+ naive, central memory, regulatory and stem cell-like memory cells. This clone was recorded a few times. Its target is unknown.

This rearrangement joins TRBV5-4 to TRBJ2-5, with D perhaps TRBD2 (5 bases). Input material: naive CD4+ T cells from blood. This receptor was obtained from a man younger than 35 with type 1 diabetes. CDR3 amino acids: CASSLGGLETQYF. CDR3 DNA: TGTGCCAGCAGCTTGGGCGGGTTGGAGACCCAGTACTTC.